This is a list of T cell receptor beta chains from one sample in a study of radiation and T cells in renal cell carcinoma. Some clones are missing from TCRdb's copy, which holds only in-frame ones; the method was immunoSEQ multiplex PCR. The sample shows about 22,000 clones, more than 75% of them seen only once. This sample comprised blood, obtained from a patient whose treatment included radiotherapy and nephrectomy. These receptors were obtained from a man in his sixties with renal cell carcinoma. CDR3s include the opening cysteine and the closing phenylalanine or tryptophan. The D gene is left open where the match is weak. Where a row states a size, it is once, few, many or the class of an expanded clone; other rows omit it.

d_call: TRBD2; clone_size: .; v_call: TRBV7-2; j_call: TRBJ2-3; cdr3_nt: TGTGCCAGCAGCTTATTCAGCGGGAGGGCCCTAGATACGCAGTATTTT; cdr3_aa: CASSLFSGRALDTQYF
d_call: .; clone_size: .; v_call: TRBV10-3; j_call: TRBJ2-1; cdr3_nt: TGTGCCATCAGCGCCCAGGACGGAGAGCAGTTCTTC; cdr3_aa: CAISAQDGEQFF
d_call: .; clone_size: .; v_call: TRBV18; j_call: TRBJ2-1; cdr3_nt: TGTGCCAGCTCACCCCCCAGCCTAGCTAGGCACAATGAGCAGTTCTTC; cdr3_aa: CASSPPSLARHNEQFF
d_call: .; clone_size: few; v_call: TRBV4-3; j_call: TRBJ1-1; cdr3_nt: TGCGCCAGCAGCCAGGACCACGCAGGGAGTCGTGAAGCTTTCTTT; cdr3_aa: CASSQDHAGSREAFF
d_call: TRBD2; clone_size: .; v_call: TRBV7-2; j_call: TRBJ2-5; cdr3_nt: TGTGCCAGCAGCTACGGACTAGCGGGAGAAGGAGGGACCCAGTACTTC; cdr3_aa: CASSYGLAGEGGTQYF
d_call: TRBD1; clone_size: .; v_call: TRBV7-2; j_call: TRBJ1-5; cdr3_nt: TGTGCCAGCACCTGGACAGGGGGCGCGGGAGGCAATCAGCCCCAGCATTTT; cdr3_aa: CASTWTGGAGGNQPQHF
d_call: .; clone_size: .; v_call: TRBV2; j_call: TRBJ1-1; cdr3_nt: TGTGCCAGCAGGGACGACGGTAACACTGAAGCTTTCTTT; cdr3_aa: CASRDDGNTEAFF
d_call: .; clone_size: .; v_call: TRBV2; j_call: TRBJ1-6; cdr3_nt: TGTGCCAGCAGTGAGCGCTATAATTCACCCCTCCACTTT; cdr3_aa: CASSERYNSPLHF
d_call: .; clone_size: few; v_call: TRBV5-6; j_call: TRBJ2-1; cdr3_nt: TGTGCCAGCAGCTTTTTAGCGAGCTCCTACAATGAGCAGTTCTTC; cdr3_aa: CASSFLASSYNEQFF
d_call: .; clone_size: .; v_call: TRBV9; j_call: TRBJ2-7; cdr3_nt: TGTGCCAGCAGCGTCGCAGTTGGAGCATCCTACGAGCAGTACTTC; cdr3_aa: CASSVAVGASYEQYF
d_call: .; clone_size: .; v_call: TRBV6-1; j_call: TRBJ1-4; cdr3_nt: TGTGCCGGTCGGGGGGATTTTAATGAAAAACTGTTTTTT; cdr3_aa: CAGRGDFNEKLFF
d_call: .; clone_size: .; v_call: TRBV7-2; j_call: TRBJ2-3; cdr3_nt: TGTGCCAGCAGTTACGACCGCGATACGCAGTATTTT; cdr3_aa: CASSYDRDTQYF
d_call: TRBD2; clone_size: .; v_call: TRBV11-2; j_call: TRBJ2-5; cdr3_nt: TGTGCCAGCAGCTTAGATCCCTGGACTAGCCAAGAGACCCAGTACTTC; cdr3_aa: CASSLDPWTSQETQYF
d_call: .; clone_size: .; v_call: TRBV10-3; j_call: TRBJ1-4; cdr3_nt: TGTGCCATCAGTGCTGGAGTAAATGAAAAACTGTTTTTT; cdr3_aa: CAISAGVNEKLFF
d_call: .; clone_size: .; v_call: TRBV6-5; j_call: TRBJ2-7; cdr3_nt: TGTGCCAGCAGCTCCGGGAGATCCTACGAGCAGTACTTC; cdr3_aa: CASSSGRSYEQYF
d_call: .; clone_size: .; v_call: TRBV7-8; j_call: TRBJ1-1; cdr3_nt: TGTGCCAGCAGCTTAGCGCCTCTGAACTTGAACACTGAAGCTTTCTTT; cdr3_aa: CASSLAPLNLNTEAFF
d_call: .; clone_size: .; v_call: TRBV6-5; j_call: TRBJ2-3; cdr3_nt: TGTGCCAGCAGTTACTCAGGGCCGGATACGCAGTATTTT; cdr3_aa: CASSYSGPDTQYF
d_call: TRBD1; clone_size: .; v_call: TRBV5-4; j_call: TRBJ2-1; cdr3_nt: TGTGCCAGCAGCTCAAAGACAGGGGATAATGAGCAGTTCTTC; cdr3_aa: CASSSKTGDNEQFF
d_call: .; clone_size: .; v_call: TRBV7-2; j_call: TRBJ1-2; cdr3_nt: TGTGCCAGCAGCTTAAGTGGATTGACAGCGTCTTTC; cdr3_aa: CASSLSGLTASF
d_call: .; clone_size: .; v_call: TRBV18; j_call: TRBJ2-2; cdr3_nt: TGTGCCAGCTCACACCCGGGACTCAACACCGGGGAGCTGTTTTTT; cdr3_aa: CASSHPGLNTGELFF
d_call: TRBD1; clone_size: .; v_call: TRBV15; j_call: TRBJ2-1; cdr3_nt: TGTGCCACCAGCCTCATGGACAGGGTTTATTACAATGAGCAGTTCTTC; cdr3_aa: CATSLMDRVYYNEQFF
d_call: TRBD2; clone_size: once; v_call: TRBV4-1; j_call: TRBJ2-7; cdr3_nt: TGCGCCAGCAGCCGCTCAAGCGGGAGTCCTGACTACGAGCAGTACTTC; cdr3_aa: CASSRSSGSPDYEQYF
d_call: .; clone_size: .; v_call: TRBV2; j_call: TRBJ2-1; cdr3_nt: TGTGCCAGCAGTGGCTTCTCGGAGGGGGAGCAGTTCTTC; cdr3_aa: CASSGFSEGEQFF
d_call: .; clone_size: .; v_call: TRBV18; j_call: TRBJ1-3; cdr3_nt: TGTGCCAGCTCACCACGATCCGGCCCAAGGGGAGGAAACACCATATATTTT; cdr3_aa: CASSPRSGPRGGNTIYF
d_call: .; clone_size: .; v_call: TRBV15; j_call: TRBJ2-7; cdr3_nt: TGTGCCACCAGCAGAGATTTGCTCCGGCACTCCTACGAGCAGTACTTC; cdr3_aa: CATSRDLLRHSYEQYF
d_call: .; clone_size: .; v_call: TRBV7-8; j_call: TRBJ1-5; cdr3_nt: TGTGCCAGCAGCTTAGGGGCAGCTGTCTCGCCCCAGCATTTT; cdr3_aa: CASSLGAAVSPQHF
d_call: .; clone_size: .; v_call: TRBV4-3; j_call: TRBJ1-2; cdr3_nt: TGCGCCAGCAGCCAAGCATCGGGGGCGCGTGGCTACACCTTC; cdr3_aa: CASSQASGARGYTF
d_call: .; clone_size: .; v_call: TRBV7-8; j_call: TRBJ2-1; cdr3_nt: TGTGCCAGCAGCGACCCCCATGAGCAGTTCTTC; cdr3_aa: CASSDPHEQFF
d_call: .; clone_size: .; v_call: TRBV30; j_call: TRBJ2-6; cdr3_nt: TGTGCCTGGATCCCGCCCAGGGTATCCCGTCCTGGGGCCAACGTCCTGACTTTC; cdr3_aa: CAWIPPRVSRPGANVLTF
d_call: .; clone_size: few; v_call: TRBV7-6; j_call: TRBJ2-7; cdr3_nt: TGTGCCAGCAGCCCTGTGTCTCGCTCCTACGAGCAGTACTTC; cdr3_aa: CASSPVSRSYEQYF
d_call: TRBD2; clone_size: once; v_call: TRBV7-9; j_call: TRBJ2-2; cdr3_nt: TGTGCCAGCAGCCCCCCCCGGGGCGGGAGCACCGGGGAGCTGTTTTTT; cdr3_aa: CASSPPRGGSTGELFF
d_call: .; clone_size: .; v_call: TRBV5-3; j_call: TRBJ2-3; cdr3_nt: TGTGCCAGAAGCCTACCAATCACAGATACGCAGTATTTT; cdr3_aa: CARSLPITDTQYF
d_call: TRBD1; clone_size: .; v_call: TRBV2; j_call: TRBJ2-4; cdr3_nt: TGTGCCAGCGGACAGGGGGCCAACATTCAGTACTTC; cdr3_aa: CASGQGANIQYF
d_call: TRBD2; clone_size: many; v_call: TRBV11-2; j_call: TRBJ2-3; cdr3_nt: TGTGCCAGCAGCTTCCCCCAAGGCGGGAGGAGGGCAGATACGCAGTATTTT; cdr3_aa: CASSFPQGGRRADTQYF
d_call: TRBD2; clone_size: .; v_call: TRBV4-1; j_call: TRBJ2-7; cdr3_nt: TGCGCCAGCAGCCAAGCGACTAGCGGGGGAGGCTACGAGCAGTACTTC; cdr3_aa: CASSQATSGGGYEQYF
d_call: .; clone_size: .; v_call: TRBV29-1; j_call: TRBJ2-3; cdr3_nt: TGCAGCGTCGCGGGGGCACCTAGGGGGGGCACAGATACGCAGTATTTT; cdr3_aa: CSVAGAPRGGTDTQYF
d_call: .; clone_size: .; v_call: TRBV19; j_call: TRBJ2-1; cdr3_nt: TGTGCCAGTAGTATAGGTCCTAGCTTGAAACAGTTCTTC; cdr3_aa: CASSIGPSLKQFF
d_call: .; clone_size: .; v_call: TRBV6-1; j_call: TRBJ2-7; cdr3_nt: TGTGCCAGCAGTCTTAATCCTGGGCAGTACTTC; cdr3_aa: CASSLNPGQYF
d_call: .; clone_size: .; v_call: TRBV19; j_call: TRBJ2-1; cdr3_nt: TGTGCCAGTAGTTCGCGATCAATGGGATTTGGGGATGAGCAGTTCTTC; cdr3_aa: CASSSRSMGFGDEQFF
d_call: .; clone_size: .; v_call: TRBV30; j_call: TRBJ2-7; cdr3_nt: TGTGCCTGTGGGGACACGTCCTACGAGCAGTACTTC; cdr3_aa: CACGDTSYEQYF
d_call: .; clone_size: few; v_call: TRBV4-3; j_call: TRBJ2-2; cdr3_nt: TGCGCCAGCAGCCAAGACCGGGGGCAAGACACCGGGGAGCTGTTTTTT; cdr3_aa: CASSQDRGQDTGELFF
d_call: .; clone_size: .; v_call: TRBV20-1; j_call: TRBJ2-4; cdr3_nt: TGCAGTTTCGACCGGGAAAACATTCAGTACTTC; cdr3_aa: CSFDRENIQYF
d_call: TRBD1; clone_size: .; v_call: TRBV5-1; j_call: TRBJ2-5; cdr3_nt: TGCGCCAGCAGCTACAGACAGGGCCAAGAGACCCAGTACTTC; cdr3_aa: CASSYRQGQETQYF
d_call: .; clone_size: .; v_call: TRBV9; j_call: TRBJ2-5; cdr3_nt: TGTGCCAGCAGCGTAGCCAGTCACCAAGAGACCCAGTACTTC; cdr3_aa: CASSVASHQETQYF
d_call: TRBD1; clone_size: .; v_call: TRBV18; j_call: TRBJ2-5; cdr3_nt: TGTGCCAGCTCACCAGGACAGGGGGAGACCCAGTACTTC; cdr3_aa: CASSPGQGETQYF
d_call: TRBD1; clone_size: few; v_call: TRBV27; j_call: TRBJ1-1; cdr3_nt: TGTGCCAGCAGTCCTGATCCCGGGACAGGGTGGGACACTGAAGCTTTCTTT; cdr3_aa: CASSPDPGTGWDTEAFF
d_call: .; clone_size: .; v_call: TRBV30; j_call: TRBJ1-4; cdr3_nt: TGTGCCTGGAGTCTAGGAGAAAAACTGTTTTTT; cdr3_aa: CAWSLGEKLFF
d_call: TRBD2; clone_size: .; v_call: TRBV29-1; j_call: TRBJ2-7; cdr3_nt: TGCAGCGCCACGACTAGCTCAGAGCAGTACTTC; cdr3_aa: CSATTSSEQYF
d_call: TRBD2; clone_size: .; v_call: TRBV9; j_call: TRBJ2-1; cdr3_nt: TGTGCCAGCAGCGTAGCTTTAGCGGGAGGGCCCAGTGAGCAGTTCTTC; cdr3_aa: CASSVALAGGPSEQFF
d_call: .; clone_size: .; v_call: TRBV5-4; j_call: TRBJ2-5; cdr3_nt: TGTGCCAGCAGCTTGGCGGACTACCAAGAGACCCAGTACTTC; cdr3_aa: CASSLADYQETQYF
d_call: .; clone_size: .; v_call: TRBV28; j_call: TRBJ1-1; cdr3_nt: TGTGCCAGCGACAGTAAGAACACTGAAGCTTTCTTT; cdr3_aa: CASDSKNTEAFF
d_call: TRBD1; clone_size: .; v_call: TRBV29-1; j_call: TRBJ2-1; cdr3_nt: TGCAGCGTTGAAGTGGGGGGACAGGGCAATGAGCAGTTCTTC; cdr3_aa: CSVEVGGQGNEQFF
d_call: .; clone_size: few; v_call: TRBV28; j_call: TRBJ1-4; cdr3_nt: TGTGCCAGCAGTTTAACCAGCCATAATGAAAAACTGTTTTTT; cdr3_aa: CASSLTSHNEKLFF
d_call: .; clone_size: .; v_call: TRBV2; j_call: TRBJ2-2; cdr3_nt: TGTGCCAGCAGTGAGGTAGCGGTTAACACCGGGGAGCTGTTTTTT; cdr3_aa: CASSEVAVNTGELFF
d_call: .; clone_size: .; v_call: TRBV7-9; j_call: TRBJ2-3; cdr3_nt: TGTGCCAGCAGCTTACTTCAATATTCAGATACGCAGTATTTT; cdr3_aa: CASSLLQYSDTQYF